These 24 T cell receptor beta chains came from one sample sequenced in a study of blood T cell repertoires in COVID-19. Measured with immunoSEQ multiplex PCR; TCRdb has only the in-frame clones, and not every one. The profile shows more than 300,000 clones, 80% to 90% of them singletons. Sequenced sample: PBMCs or T cells enriched from blood (not recorded which). These receptors were collected from a man in his thirties or forties who had recovered from COVID-19.

This rearrangement joins TRBV5-1 to TRBJ1-1; 10 nucleotides match TRBD1. Germline values: CDR1 SGHRS, CDR2 YFSETQ. The CDR3 length is 16 residues. The V gene end was trimmed by 4 bases and the J gene end by 0 bases; junction bases not matched to a gene: 6. The chain's CDR3 is CASSGTGALMNTEAFF. The CDR3 nucleotides read TGCGCCAGCAGCGGGACAGGGGCCTTAATGAACACTGAAGCTTTCTTT.

This chain uses TRBV5-1 with TRBJ2-5; 13 bases match TRBD2. The CDR3 is 18 amino acids. From germline, CDR1 is SGHRS and CDR2 YFSETQ. With V trimmed by 2 bases and J by 5 bases, 12 bases remained unmatched. CDR3 region: CASSFGSRLAGGVETQYF. CDR3 nucleotides: TGCGCCAGCAGCTTCGGGTCGCGACTAGCGGGGGGTGTTGAGACCCAGTACTTC.

This chain uses TRBV7-2 with TRBJ2-3, with TRBD2 identical over 8 bases. Germline V gives CDR1 SGHTA, CDR2 FQGNSA. V was pared by 5 bases and J by 4 bases, with 5 bases of the junction left unmatched. This CDR3 contains 14 residues. CDR3 loop: CASSLGLAADTQYF. DNA of the CDR3: TGTGCCAGCAGCCTTGGACTAGCTGCAGATACGCAGTATTTT.

The chain joins TRBV11-2 to TRBJ2-2; TRBD2 aligns across 9 bases. The CDR3 is 18 amino acids. The germline V gene has CDR1 SGHAT and CDR2 FQNNGV. The V segment lost 1 base and the J segment 2 bases; nucleotides outside the gene matches: 8. The CDR3 spells CASSLVGSGGRNTGELFF. Written as DNA, the CDR3 is TGTGCCAGCAGCTTAGTAGGTAGCGGGGGCCGTAACACCGGGGAGCTGTTTTTT.

The J gene is TRBJ2-7, the V gene TRBV30; 13 nucleotides match TRBD2. The V gene's germline CDR1 is GTSNPN and CDR2 SVGIG (reference sequence). This CDR3 spans 19 amino acids. Trimming took 0 bases from V and 5 from J; bases not matched to a gene: 16. The CDR3: CAWSVIWERTSGGGNEQYF. For the CDR3, the DNA is TGTGCCTGGAGTGTAATCTGGGAGCGGACTAGCGGGGGAGGAAACGAGCAGTACTTC.

The chain is built from TRBV19 and TRBJ1-1, with 8 positions matching TRBD1. The CDR3 length is 15 residues. Germline loops: CDR1 LNHDA, CDR2 SQIVND (reference sequence). V was pared by 5 bases and J by 4 bases, with 9 bases of the junction left unmatched. This chain's CDR3 is CASSALRGRATEAFF. CDR3 in DNA: TGTGCCAGTAGTGCCCTCAGGGGGCGGGCCACTGAAGCTTTCTTT.

The rearrangement uses TRBV12-3 or TRBV12-4 and TRBJ2-3; TRBD2 matches 10 bases. This CDR3 has 12 amino acids. Unmatched junction bases numbered 7, after V lost 5 bases and J lost 14 bases. CDR3 protein: CASSQSGGALYF. The CDR3 DNA reads TGTGCCAGCAGTCAAAGCGGGGGGGCCCTGTATTTT.

This chain joins TRBV6-2 or TRBV6-3 and TRBJ2-1, with 7 positions matching TRBD2. Germline V gene data show CDR1 as MNHEY and CDR2 as SVGEGT. The CDR3 contains 17 residues. Trimming took 4 bases from V and 4 from J; bases not matched to a gene: 13. The DNA for the CDR3 is TGTGCCAGCAGTTCTCCCCCAGGAGCGGGGAAATACAATGAGCAGTTCTTC. Translated: CASSSPPGAGKYNEQFF.

This chain joins TRBV30 and TRBJ2-3; 12 nucleotides line up with TRBD2. The CDR3 sequence is 16 residues long. After removal of 2 bases from V and 2 bases from J, the junction contained 5 bases not matched to a gene. CDR1 and CDR2 (germline): GTSNPN, SVGIG (reference sequence). The CDR3 spells CAWSTGLAGYTDTQYF. CDR3 nucleotides: TGTGCCTGGAGTACCGGACTAGCGGGATACACAGATACGCAGTATTTT.

The chain is built from TRBV3-1 (or the pseudogene TRBV3-2) and TRBJ1-2; D is possibly TRBD1 (6 bases). The V and J ends lost 4 bases and 4 bases respectively, with 19 bases between them. The CDR3 totals 16 residues. Germline loops: CDR1 LGHDT, CDR2 YNNKEL (reference sequence). The CDR3 DNA is TGTGCCAGCAGCCGCCGGACAGAATCCAATCCCTATGGCTACACCTTC. This gives the protein CASSRRTESNPYGYTF.

The V gene is TRBV27, the J gene TRBJ1-2; D uncertain. Deletions cut 2 bases from V and 4 bases from J, with 14 bases between. This CDR3 has 15 amino acids. Germline V gene lookup returns CDR1 MNHEY and CDR2 SMNVEV (reference sequence). In DNA, the CDR3 is TGTGCCAGCAGTTTAATACCGGGTCCGAGCTATGGCTACACCTTC. This codes for CASSLIPGPSYGYTF.

The CDR3 DNA is TGTGCCAGCAGCGTACGAGCGGGAACAGATACGCAGTATTTT. Its translation: CASSVRAGTDTQYF. The V call is TRBV9, the J call TRBJ2-3, with 7 bases lining up with TRBD2. The CDR3 length is 14 residues. The V gene end was trimmed by 1 base and the J gene end by 3 bases; junction bases not matched to a gene: 2. From germline, CDR1 is SGDLS and CDR2 YYNGEE.

The V call is TRBV9, the J call TRBJ2-3; TRBD2 might be the D (6 bases). Trimming took 0 bases from V and 5 from J, leaving 22 bases between them. Germline CDR1 SGDLS, CDR2 YYNGEE. CDR3 length: 18 residues. The CDR3 coding sequence is TGTGCCAGCAGCGTAGGGAGGCGGGGCCTCGAGCTGGGAGATACGCAGTATTTT. Translated, it gives CASSVGRRGLELGDTQYF.

This rearrangement joins TRBV5-5 to TRBJ2-2, with a weak D call TRBD2 (6 bases). The germline V gene encodes CDR1 SGHKS and CDR2 YYEKEE (reference sequence). V lost 4 bases to trimming and J lost 4 bases, with 17 bases between them. The CDR3 contains 16 residues. Here the CDR3 reads CASSPPRGFITGELFF. In nucleotides, the CDR3 is TGTGCCAGCAGCCCCCCGCGGGGATTTATCACCGGGGAGCTGTTTTTT.

The chain uses TRBV29-1 and TRBJ1-2; 8 positions agree with TRBD1. Per germline, CDR1 SQVTM and CDR2 ANQGSEA. Losses at the gene ends were 4 bases for V and 5 bases for J; bases not matched to a gene: 3. This CDR3 has 12 amino acids. The CDR3 is CSVGDRNYGYTF. CDR3 sequence (DNA): TGCAGCGTTGGGGACAGGAATTATGGCTACACCTTC.

This clone has a handful of counts. The J gene is TRBJ1-5, the V gene TRBV24-1; no clear D. The CDR3 has 13 residues. Germline CDR1 reads KGHDR; CDR2 reads SFDVKD. V lost 7 bases and J lost 0, with 6 bases in between. CDR3 nucleotide sequence: TGTGCCACCAGACGGGGTAGCAATCAGCCCCAGCATTTT. It is translated as CATRRGSNQPQHF.

This chain joins TRBV5-6 and TRBJ1-5, with 8 bases lining up with TRBD1. CDR1 SGHDT and CDR2 YYEEEE come from the germline V gene. The CDR3 spans 15 residues. Unmatched junction bases numbered 6, after V lost 5 bases and J lost 2 bases. For the CDR3, the DNA is TGTGCCAGCAGTTTAGGACAGGGCCGCAATCAGCCCCAGCATTTT. Amino acid sequence: CASSLGQGRNQPQHF.

The chain uses TRBV4-2 and TRBJ2-7; 10 bases agree with TRBD2. CDR3 size: 16 residues. Germline CDR1 is LGHNA and CDR2 is YNFKEQ. The V gene end was trimmed by 2 bases and the J gene end by 5 bases; junction bases not matched to a gene: 9. CDR3 sequence reads: CASSQTLSGRIHEQYF. In DNA, the CDR3 is TGTGCCAGCAGCCAAACCCTTAGCGGGAGGATCCACGAGCAGTACTTC.

Details on this clone: Additional DNA sequences in this sample encode the identical CDR3. This sequence joins TRBV7-2 and TRBJ1-1; D is possibly TRBD1 (5 bases). The CDR3 extends over 14 amino acids. Looked up from germline, CDR1 is SGHTA and CDR2 is FQGNSA. Trimming left V 2 bases short and J 1 base short, with 8 bases between. Here the CDR3 reads CASSLQGRNTEAFF. CDR3 DNA sequence: TGTGCCAGCAGCTTACAGGGAAGGAACACTGAAGCTTTCTTT. Full variable domain (remainder filled in from reference TRBV7-2 and TRBJ1-1): GAGVSQSPSNKVTEKGKDVELRCDPISGHTALYWYRQSLGQGLEFLIYFQGNSAPDKSGLPSDRFSAERTGGSVSTLTIQRTQQEDSAVYLCASSLQGRNTEAFFGQGTRLTVV.

The chain links TRBV2 to TRBJ2-5; TRBD2 is a possible D gene (7 bases). The germline V and J ends were trimmed by 1 base and 9 bases, with 15 bases remaining between them. CDR1 and CDR2 (germline): SNHLY, FYNNEI. The CDR3 extends over 14 amino acids. The CDR3 DNA is TGTGCCAGCAGTGAAGAGGGGGGGACTGGGGCCCAGTACTTC. This gives the protein CASSEEGGTGAQYF.

The rearrangement uses TRBV13 and TRBJ1-5; 7 nucleotides match TRBD1. The trim removed 5 bases at V and 6 bases at J, leaving 10 bases unmatched. Per the germline V gene, CDR1 is PRHDT and CDR2 is FYEKMQ (reference sequence). There are 15 residues in the CDR3. CDR3 loop: CASSARQGPVQPQHF. The DNA for the CDR3 is TGTGCCAGCAGCGCGAGACAGGGACCAGTTCAGCCCCAGCATTTT.

The table lists this clone with a count of one. The chain combines TRBV6-6 with TRBJ1-1, with D unresolved. CDR1 is MNHNY and CDR2 is SVGAGI in the germline V gene (reference sequence). V was shortened by 4 bases and J by 7 bases, with 16 bases between the two germline ends. The length of the CDR3 is 14 residues. The CDR3 region has the DNA TGTGCCAGCAGTTTCCCAGGATCAGGAAGTGAAGCTTTCTTT. Translating it yields CASSFPGSGSEAFF.

This chain links TRBV27 with TRBJ2-7; 7 bases match TRBD1. V gave up 5 bases and J gave up 1 base; unmatched junction bases: 11. The V gene's germline CDR1 is MNHEY and CDR2 SMNVEV (reference sequence). This CDR3 spans 16 amino acids. The CDR3 bases are TGTGCCAGCAGTCTCCAGGGGCAGGGGGTTTCCTACGAGCAGTACTTC. The encoded protein is CASSLQGQGVSYEQYF.

This chain's CDR3 is CASSVGQGLYEQYF. The CDR3 bases are TGCGCCAGCAGCGTGGGACAGGGGTTGTACGAGCAGTACTTC. The V and J genes are TRBV5-1 and TRBJ2-7; 10 bases align to TRBD1. CDR1 is SGHRS, CDR2 YFSETQ, per germline. This CDR3 contains 14 residues. V shed 4 bases, J shed 4 bases, and the junction held 5 bases outside the gene matches.